Each of the 26 T cell receptor beta chains below was sequenced from the same sample in a study of blood T cell repertoires in COVID-19. TCRdb keeps only in-frame clones here, not all; method: immunoSEQ multiplex PCR. The table has a few hundred thousand clones, about four fifths seen once. The sequenced sample consisted of PBMCs or T cells enriched from blood (not recorded which). These receptors all come from a woman between 50 and 59 years old who had recovered from COVID-19.

This clone was observed a few times. The gene calls are TRBV7-8 and TRBJ1-2; the D gene is possibly TRBD1 (6 bases). V gave up 5 bases and J gave up 4 bases, with 17 bases separating them. Germline loops: CDR1 SGHVS, CDR2 FQNEAQ. The CDR3 is 15 residues long. CDR3 loop: CASSNIPGHSYGYTF. For the CDR3, the DNA is TGTGCCAGCAGCAATATTCCGGGACACAGCTATGGCTACACCTTC. The entire variable domain, with the rest obtained from reference TRBV7-8 and TRBJ1-2, is as follows: GAGVSQSPRYKVAKRGQDVALRCDPISGHVSLFWYQQALGQGPEFLTYFQNEAQLDKSGLPSDRFFAERPEGSVSTLKIQRTQQEDSAVYLCASSNIPGHSYGYTFGSGTRLTVV.

The V gene is TRBV13, the J gene TRBJ2-3, with 10 nucleotides matching TRBD2. CDR3 length: 17 amino acids. Germline V CDR1 and CDR2: PRHDT, FYEKMQ (reference sequence). The V segment lost 5 bases and the J segment 3 bases; nucleotides outside the gene matches: 11. This chain's CDR3 is CASSLTAASGGTDTQYF. The CDR3 coding sequence is TGTGCCAGCAGCCTAACCGCCGCTAGCGGGGGTACAGATACGCAGTATTTT.

With respect to this clone: At one end, the junction sequence differs from germline, possibly due to a read error. This chain joins TRBV18 and TRBJ2-3; 7 bases are a match to TRBD2. The germline gives CDR1 KGHSH, CDR2 LQKENI. This CDR3 is built from 14 residues. CDR3 coding DNA: TGTGCCAGCTCACCAGGCGGGAGCAAAGATACGCAGTATTTT. This gives the protein CASSPGGSKDTQYF.

Points on this clone: This sample includes further DNA sequences coding for the same CDR3. The chain's CDR3 is CASSPQRAGELFF. The CDR3 DNA reads as TGTGCCAGCAGCCCACAACGGGCCGGGGAGCTGTTTTTT. The gene calls are TRBV7-2 and TRBJ2-2; D not resolved. The CDR3 contains 13 residues. Germline CDR1 and CDR2: SGHTA and FQGNSA. V lost 5 bases and J lost 6, with 10 bases in between.

Here the CDR3 reads CASSFTTPGTGGSPLHF. The CDR3 bases are TGCGCCAGCAGCTTCACCACTCCCGGGACAGGGGGTTCACCCCTCCACTTT. The chain employs TRBV5-1 and TRBJ1-6; 11 positions match TRBD1. The germline V gene has CDR1 SGHRS and CDR2 YFSETQ. The CDR3 is made up of 17 amino acids. J gave up 9 bases and V 2 bases, and 10 bases lay outside the gene matches.

The chain joins TRBV7-2 to TRBJ1-1, with TRBD1 matching 7 bases. This CDR3 comprises 14 residues. V trimming: 5 bases; J trimming: 3 bases; junction bases outside the gene matches: 6. CDR1 and CDR2 (germline): SGHTA, FQGNSA. In DNA, the CDR3 is TGTGCCAGCAGCGGACAGGAGTACCACACTGAAGCTTTCTTT. This sequence encodes CASSGQEYHTEAFF. Drawing the rest from reference TRBV7-2 and TRBJ1-1, the complete variable domain is GAGVSQSPSNKVTEKGKDVELRCDPISGHTALYWYRQSLGQGLEFLIYFQGNSAPDKSGLPSDRFSAERTGGSVSTLTIQRTQQEDSAVYLCASSGQEYHTEAFFGQGTRLTVV.

The V and J genes are TRBV15 and TRBJ2-2; a possible D gene is TRBD2 (6 bases). The germline CDR1 and CDR2 sequences are LNHNV and YYDKDF (reference sequence). Trimming pared 0 bases from V and 1 base from J, leaving 15 bases between. The CDR3 runs 18 residues. The CDR3 DNA reads as TGTGCCACCAGCAGAGATCTCCTGCTCGGGGGGAACACCGGGGAGCTGTTTTTT. Translating it yields CATSRDLLLGGNTGELFF.

The chain has TRBV5-1 and TRBJ1-2, with D possibly matching TRBD1 (5 bases). Germline CDR1 reads SGHRS; CDR2 reads YFSETQ. The V gene lost 3 bases and the J gene lost 1 base, with 10 bases spanning the gap. The CDR3 sequence is 14 residues long. The CDR3 coding sequence is TGCGCCAGCAGCTCGGCGACAGATAACTATGGCTACACCTTC. Encoded protein: CASSSATDNYGYTF.

About this clone itself: Relative to the germline gene, one junction end is altered; a read error may explain this. This rearrangement joins TRBV29-1 to TRBJ1-1; D is ambiguous. CDR3 length equals 12 residues. In germline, CDR1 is SQVTM, CDR2 ANQGSEA. CDR3 region: CSGELGDTEAFF. CDR3 DNA: TGCAGCGGTGAACTCGGGGACACTGAAGCTTTCTTT.

This chain uses TRBV6-2 or TRBV6-3 with TRBJ1-5; 8 positions agree with TRBD1. Germline V gives CDR1 MNHEY, CDR2 SVGEGT. This CDR3 is 16 amino acids long. V lost 6 bases to trimming and J lost 4 bases; unmatched junction nucleotides: 11. The CDR3 bases are TGTGCCAGCAGCCCTTCAGGGGGCGTAAGTAATCAGCCCCAGCATTTT. This codes for CASSPSGGVSNQPQHF.

This clone showed up just once. The J gene is TRBJ1-2, the V gene TRBV30; 8 positions agree with TRBD1. Germline V gene lookup returns CDR1 GTSNPN and CDR2 SVGIG (reference sequence). CDR3 size: 15 residues. V was clipped by 0 bases and J by 4 bases; unmatched bases: 7. The CDR3 sequence is CAWSVLSGTGYGYTF. In nucleotides, the CDR3 is TGTGCCTGGAGTGTACTGTCCGGGACAGGCTATGGCTACACCTTC. Filled out from reference TRBV30 and TRBJ1-2, the complete variable domain reads SQTIHQWPATLVQPVGSPLSLECTVEGTSNPNLYWYRQAAGRGLQLLFYSVGIGQISSEVPQNLSASRPQDRQFILSSKKLLLSDSGFYLCAWSVLSGTGYGYTFGSGTRLTVV.

The rearrangement links TRBV3-1 (or the pseudogene TRBV3-2) to TRBJ2-1; D perhaps matches TRBD1 (6 bases). The CDR3 runs to 17 residues. From germline, CDR1 is LGHDT and CDR2 YNNKEL (reference sequence). The ends were cut back, 3 bases at V and 0 bases at J, with 15 bases in the middle. CDR3 protein: CASSQEQGKGSYNEQFF. The CDR3 coding sequence is TGTGCCAGCAGCCAGGAACAGGGCAAAGGCTCCTACAATGAGCAGTTCTTC.

This chain joins TRBV7-9 and TRBJ2-3, with D tentatively TRBD1 (5 bases). The germline V gene encodes CDR1 SEHNR and CDR2 FQNEAQ (reference sequence). This CDR3 region has 15 residues. The V gene lost 7 bases and the J gene lost 4 bases, with 18 bases spanning the gap. The CDR3 protein is CASKQDSTVSDTQYF. As DNA, the CDR3 is TGTGCCAGCAAACAAGACAGCACAGTTTCAGATACGCAGTATTTT.

V is TRBV9 and J is TRBJ1-1; D may be TRBD1 (6 bases). Trimming shortened V by 2 bases and J by 6 bases, and 14 bases separated the two germline ends. Germline lookup yields CDR1 SGDLS and CDR2 YYNGEE. The CDR3 has 14 residues. Here the CDR3 DNA reads TGTGCCAGCAGCGTGGACAGCCTCGGCTCTGAAGCTTTCTTT. This translates into CASSVDSLGSEAFF.

With respect to this clone: This sample includes further DNA sequences coding for the same CDR3. The genes are TRBV7-2 and TRBJ1-2, with 10 bases lining up with TRBD1. After removal of 3 bases from V and 7 bases from J, the junction contained 5 bases not matched to a gene. The CDR3 spans 14 residues. Germline CDR1 reads SGHTA; CDR2 reads FQGNSA. The CDR3 spells CASSLSRDRGGYTF. The DNA for the CDR3 is TGTGCCAGCAGCTTGTCCCGGGACAGGGGTGGCTACACCTTC.

The chain joins TRBV11-3 to TRBJ1-6; tentative D call: TRBD1 (6 bases). The V gene lost 4 bases and the J gene lost 10 bases, with 17 bases spanning the gap. Germline lookup yields CDR1 SGHNT and CDR2 YENEEA. CDR3 length equals 15 residues. In DNA, the CDR3 is TGTGCCAGCAGCTCAACCCCAGGGGCCGGCTCACCCCTCCACTTT. Protein sequence: CASSSTPGAGSPLHF.

The gene calls are TRBV2 and TRBJ1-1, with a weak D call TRBD1 (6 bases). The CDR3 is 13 residues long. Germline CDR1 reads SNHLY; CDR2 reads FYNNEI. With 5 bases removed from V and 8 bases from J, the gap between germline ends came to 15 bases. The CDR3 nucleotides read TGTGCCAGCAGTTTTGACAGGTCTTTGGAAGCTTTCTTT. Its protein is CASSFDRSLEAFF.

The gene calls are TRBV3-1 (or the pseudogene TRBV3-2) and TRBJ2-3; perhaps TRBD1 as D (6 bases). Germline-derived CDR1 and CDR2 are LGHDT and YNNKEL (reference sequence). V was pared by 2 bases and J by 2 bases, with 11 bases between. This CDR3 region has 15 residues. CDR3: CASSQPGTNTDTQYF. CDR3 coding DNA: TGTGCCAGCAGCCAACCCGGGACAAACACAGATACGCAGTATTTT.

This clone was seen a few times. This chain links TRBV6-6 with TRBJ2-3; D ambiguous. The CDR3 is made up of 12 amino acids. Trimming left V 5 bases short and J 3 bases short, with 6 bases between. The germline V gene has CDR1 MNHNY and CDR2 SVGAGI (reference sequence). CDR3 nucleotide sequence: TGTGCCAGCAGTCAACAAACAGATACGCAGTATTTT. Translating gives CASSQQTDTQYF.

This chain joins TRBV11-3 and TRBJ2-1; weak D call: TRBD2 (7 bases). Per the germline V gene, CDR1 is SGHNT and CDR2 is YENEEA. Trimming stripped 5 bases from V and 4 bases from J, with 24 bases between. The CDR3 extends over 18 amino acids. CDR3 in DNA: TGTGCCAGCAGCCCCTTGATTAATGGGGGGGCCGAATACAATGAGCAGTTCTTC. This codes for CASSPLINGGAEYNEQFF.

This clone was observed once. J is TRBJ2-7 and V is TRBV20-1; D not certain. This CDR3 has 11 residues. The germline V and J ends were trimmed by 4 bases and 4 bases, with 8 bases remaining between them. From germline, CDR1 is DFQATT and CDR2 SNEGSKA (reference sequence). CDR3 in amino acids: CSAISGYEQYF. The DNA of the CDR3 is TGCAGTGCTATTTCCGGGTACGAGCAGTACTTC.

This rearrangement joins TRBV7-8 to TRBJ1-4; TRBD1 might be the D (6 bases). The CDR3 is 17 residues long. CDR1 is SGHVS, CDR2 FQNEAQ, per germline. With 4 bases removed from V and 6 bases from J, the gap between germline ends came to 21 bases. The CDR3 bases are TGTGCCAGCAGCTCAGCGGGCAGGGGCCTGGGGGATGAAAAACTGTTTTTT. Protein sequence: CASSSAGRGLGDEKLFF.

V is TRBV12-3 or TRBV12-4 and J is TRBJ1-3, with 7 bases fitting TRBD1. V shed 6 bases, J shed 5 bases, and the junction held 4 bases outside the gene matches. The CDR3 is 13 amino acids. CDR3 nucleotides: TGTGCCAGCAGGGCGACAGGGAGAAACACCATATATTTT. Translation gives CASRATGRNTIYF.

The chain uses TRBV5-4 and TRBJ2-3; 9 bases fit TRBD2. There are 16 residues in the CDR3. Germline trimming cut 1 base from V and 3 bases from J; bases unmatched to any gene: 6. Germline assignment: CDR1 SGHNT and CDR2 YYREEE (reference sequence). DNA of the CDR3: TGTGCCAGCAGCTTGATTAGCGGGAGTGCTACAGATACGCAGTATTTT. This sequence encodes CASSLISGSATDTQYF.

V and J are TRBV27 and TRBJ2-6, with D tentatively TRBD2 (6 bases). V lost 2 bases and J 3 bases, leaving 26 bases between the germline ends. The CDR3 runs to 21 residues. Germline V gives CDR1 MNHEY, CDR2 SMNVEV (reference sequence). CDR3 DNA: TGTGCCAGCAGTTTACGGGTTACCCAAGGTCCCGGGGGTTTTGGGGCCAACGTCCTGACTTTC. Its translation: CASSLRVTQGPGGFGANVLTF. Filled out from reference TRBV27 and TRBJ2-6, the complete variable domain reads EAQVTQNPRYLITVTGKKLTVTCSQNMNHEYMSWYRQDPGLGLRQIYYSMNVEVTDKGDVPEGYKVSRKEKRNFPLILESPSPNQTSLYFCASSLRVTQGPGGFGANVLTFGAGSRLTVL.

The chain links TRBV7-2 to TRBJ2-1; possible D gene TRBD1, 6 bases. The CDR3 totals 16 residues. Germline assignment: CDR1 SGHTA and CDR2 FQGNSA. Trimming stripped 5 bases from V and 2 bases from J, with 16 bases between. The CDR3 sequence is CASSAQTGFAYNEQFF. The CDR3 DNA sequence: TGTGCCAGCAGCGCCCAAACAGGGTTTGCCTACAATGAGCAGTTCTTC.